The clone carrying this T cell receptor beta chain came up a few times. Its antigen is undetermined. Other nucleotide sequences in the sample specify the same CDR3. This specimen belongs to a study of shared clonotypes between healthy human individuals. Profiling relied on immunoSEQ multiplex PCR, and the TCRdb table lists in-frame clones only, not all of them. The sample yields 300,000 or so clones, under 80% seen once. Study observations and caveats: Naive CD4 clonotypes overlapped across a few donors at approximately 5%. Naive subsets tended to show greater estimated richness than memory subsets.

Trimming removed 3 bases from V and 1 base from J, with 6 bases in between. The germline V gene has CDR1 SGHTA and CDR2 FQGNSA. This CDR3 contains 13 residues. This receptor was taken from a man aged 30 to 39 in good health. V is TRBV7-2 and J is TRBJ1-1; no clear D gene. Material for sequencing was memory CD4+ T cells sorted from blood. Subset described: CD45RA-negative fraction. DNA of the CDR3: TGTGCCAGCAGCTTGACAAGGAACACTGAAGCTTTCTTT. Amino acid sequence: CASSLTRNTEAFF.